The 2 T cell receptor beta chains listed next were all sequenced from one sample in a study of T cell repertoires in cytomegalovirus infection. One entry per CDR3 protein, called by TCRdb with MiXCR from the reads. Of a few hundred thousand distinct CDR3 sequences detected, about 25% appear once; the ten largest clones hold about 12%. The sample consisted of PBMCs. Receptors originate from a human donor in good health (CMV status not recorded). Some clones in this sample may be carry-over from other donors' samples.

This CDR3 is CSAQRDSNQPQHF. In DNA, the CDR3 is TGCAGCGCACAGAGGGATAGCAATCAGCCCCAGCATTTT. The chain is built from TRBV29-1 and TRBJ1-5, with unresolved D. The V end was cut by 7 bases, the J end by 0 bases, with 10 bases between. Germline CDR1 and CDR2: SQVTM and ANQGSEA. The CDR3 length is 13 residues.

V and J are TRBV28 and TRBJ2-1, with 7 nucleotides matching TRBD2. This CDR3 is built from 15 residues. Per germline, CDR1 MDHEN and CDR2 SYDVKM. V shed 2 bases and J 5 bases; nucleotides not matched to a gene: 6. CDR3 DNA sequence: TGTGCCAGCAGTTTAAATCCCCTAGCGGACAATGAGCAGTTCTTC. Translation: CASSLNPLADNEQFF.